Detailed here is one TCR beta chain. Antigen unknown. The time point denotes: blood 2 weeks post-SBRT. The treatment is: 15 Gy SBRT to primary tumor, nephrectomy 4 weeks later. The tumor was a clear cell renal cell carcinoma. The sample is drawn from a study of radiation and T cells in renal cell carcinoma. Looking at the study overall: Nephrectomy followed 15 Gy stereotactic body radiation by 4 weeks. Overall study findings and caveats: Baseline intratumoral clonotype presence is unknown without pretreatment biopsies. In blood, top tumor clones expanded by 2 weeks, shrinking by 4.

The assay was immunoSEQ multiplex PCR, and TCRdb's table has in-frame clones only and misses some. Among about 130,000 clones, 85% to 90% were seen once, and the ten largest hold 5.5% to 6.5%. This CDR3 is 15 amino acids long. The V gene end was trimmed by 1 base and the J gene end by 1 base; junction bases not matched to a gene: 0. Germline V lookup: CDR1 SGHNT, CDR2 YYREEE (reference sequence). The rearrangement joins TRBV5-4 to TRBJ2-3; 10 bases are a match to TRBD2. This receptor was taken from a woman aged 70 to 79 with renal cell carcinoma. The sequencing used blood, collected from a patient whose treatment included radiotherapy and nephrectomy. The CDR3 sequence: CASSLLAGGTDTQYF. In DNA, the CDR3 is TGTGCCAGCAGCTTGCTAGCGGGGGGCACAGATACGCAGTATTTT.